This T cell receptor (beta chain) comes out of a study of radiation and T cells in renal cell carcinoma. General study points: From baseline, blood top tumor clonotypes peaked at 2 weeks post-radiation.

The length of the CDR3 is 14 residues. The germline gives CDR1 SGHVS, CDR2 FNYEAQ. V was cut by 3 bases and J by 8 bases, with 14 bases left in between. About this clone itself: Its target is not known.

The assay was immunoSEQ multiplex PCR, and TCRdb's table has in-frame clones only and misses some. The sample holds 130,000 to 150,000 clones, approximately 86% seen once. Time point reported: blood 4 weeks post-SBRT, at nephrectomy. The treatment here: 15 Gy SBRT to primary tumor, nephrectomy 4 weeks later. Nephrectomy followed 15 Gy stereotactic body radiation by 4 weeks. The patient's renal cell carcinoma had clear cell pathology. Source: blood, taken from a patient whose treatment included radiotherapy and nephrectomy. The sequence derives from a woman aged 50 to 60 with renal cell carcinoma. V is TRBV7-6 and J is TRBJ1-5, with a weak D call TRBD1 (6 bases). CDR3 DNA: TGTGCCAGCAGCTTGGGGGGCGCAGGGAAGCCCCAGCATTTT. It translates to CASSLGGAGKPQHF. Supplemented by reference TRBV7-6 and TRBJ1-5, the full variable domain reads GAGVSQSPRYKVTKRGQDVALRCDPISGHVSLYWYRQALGQGPEFLTYFNYEAQQDKSGLPNDRFSAERPEGSISTLTIQRTEQRDSAMYRCASSLGGAGKPQHFGDGTRLSIL.